The clone carrying this T cell receptor beta chain occurred many times. The antigen is unknown. The record originates from a study of T cells after yellow fever vaccination. On the study more broadly: Low-cell-number fractions underwent preparation using SMART-Seq v4 Ultra Low Input. Findings and caveats of the study: Peak timing came faster in the weaker secondary response, day 5 versus 15.

The TCR cDNA carried a universal primer site and UMIs from 5'RACE template switching. TCRdb passed the 5' RACE reads through MiXCR, listing each CDR3 protein once. There are about 140,000 distinct CDR3 sequences in the sample; 5% to 7.5% occur only once, and over 0.55% lies in the top ten. The CDR3 is 14 amino acids. Deletions cut 0 bases from V and 2 bases from J, with 6 bases between. The germline gives CDR1 SGHRS, CDR2 YFSETQ. The rearrangement joins TRBV5-1 to TRBJ1-3; no firm D call. The material was CD4+ T cells sorted from PBMCs, obtained 10 days after the yellow fever booster vaccination. The receptor's source is a man aged 25-40 years who received the YFV17D yellow fever vaccine. This CDR3 reads CASSLGTTGNTIYF. In nucleotides, the CDR3 is TGCGCCAGCAGCTTGGGTACGACTGGAAACACCATATATTTT.